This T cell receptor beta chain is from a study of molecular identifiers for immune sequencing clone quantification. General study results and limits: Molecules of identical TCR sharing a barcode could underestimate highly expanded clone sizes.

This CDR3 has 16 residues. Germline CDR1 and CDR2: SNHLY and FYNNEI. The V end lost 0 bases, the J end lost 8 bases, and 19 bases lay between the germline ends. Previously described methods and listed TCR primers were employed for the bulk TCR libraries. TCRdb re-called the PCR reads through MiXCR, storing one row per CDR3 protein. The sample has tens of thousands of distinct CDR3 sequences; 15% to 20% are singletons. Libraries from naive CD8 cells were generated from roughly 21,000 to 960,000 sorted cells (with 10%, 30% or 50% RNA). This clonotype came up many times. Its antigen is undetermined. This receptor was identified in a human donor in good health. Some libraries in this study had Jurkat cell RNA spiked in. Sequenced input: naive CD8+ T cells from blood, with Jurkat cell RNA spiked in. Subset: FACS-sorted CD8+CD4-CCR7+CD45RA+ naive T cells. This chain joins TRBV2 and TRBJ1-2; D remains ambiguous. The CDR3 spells CASSEASGGLSLGYTF. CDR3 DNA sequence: TGTGCCAGCAGTGAAGCGTCCGGCGGACTAAGCTTGGGCTACACCTTC. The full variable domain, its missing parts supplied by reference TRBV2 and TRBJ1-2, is EPEVTQTPSHQVTQMGQEVILRCVPISNHLYFYWYRQILGQKVEFLVSFYNNEISEKSEIFDDQFSVERPDGSNFTLKIRSTKLEDSAMYFCASSEASGGLSLGYTFGSGTRLTVV.